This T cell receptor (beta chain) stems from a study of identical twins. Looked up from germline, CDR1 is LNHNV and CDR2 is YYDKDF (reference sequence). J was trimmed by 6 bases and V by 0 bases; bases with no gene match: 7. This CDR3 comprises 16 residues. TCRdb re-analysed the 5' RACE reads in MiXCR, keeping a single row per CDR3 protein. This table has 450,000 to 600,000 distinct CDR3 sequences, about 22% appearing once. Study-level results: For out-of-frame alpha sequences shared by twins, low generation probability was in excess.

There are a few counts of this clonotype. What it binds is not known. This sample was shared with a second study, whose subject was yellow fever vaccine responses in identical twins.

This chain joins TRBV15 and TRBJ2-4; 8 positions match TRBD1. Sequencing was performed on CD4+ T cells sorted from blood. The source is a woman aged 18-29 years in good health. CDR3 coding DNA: TGTGCCACCAGCAGAGAAATCGGACAGGGTGCAAACATTCAGTACTTC. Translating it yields CATSREIGQGANIQYF. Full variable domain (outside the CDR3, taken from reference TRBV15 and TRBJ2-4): DAMVIQNPRYQVTQFGKPVTLSCSQTLNHNVMYWYQQKSSQAPKLLFHYYDKDFNNEADTPDNFQSRRPNTSFCFLDIRSPGLGDTAMYLCATSREIGQGANIQYFGAGTRLSVL.